This entry concerns a single T cell receptor (beta chain). The antigen is unknown. This specimen belongs to a study of post-analysis software for immune sequencing data. Regarding the study as a whole: Patients carried roughly five TRBV segments more frequently than controls did, and TRBV5-6, TRBV5-1 and TRBV20-1 were among them.

V was cut by 2 bases and J by 0 bases, with 4 bases left in between. CDR3 length: 13 amino acids. Unique molecular identifiers were present in the TCR beta cDNA libraries. TCRdb re-derived calls from the PCR reads in MiXCR, one entry per CDR3 protein. The sample has roughly 800,000 distinct CDR3 sequences; roughly 29% are singletons. The sequenced material came from blood. The TCR was taken from a girl aged 10 to 17 with multiple sclerosis. This chain connects TRBV12-3 or TRBV12-4 to TRBJ1-1, with D hard to call. The CDR3 bases are TGTGCCAGCAGTTTAATGATGAACACTGAAGCTTTCTTT. Encoded protein: CASSLMMNTEAFF.